These 9 T cell receptor beta chains share one sample of origin, sequenced in a study of T cell clonality in common variable immunodeficiency. Assay: immunoSEQ multiplex PCR; the TCRdb copy retains only in-frame clones and omits some. The sample contains tens of thousands of clones, none of them singletons. Material: peripheral blood mononuclear cells. Receptors originate from a person aged 18 to 75 in good health.

This clone was found many times. The CDR3 end lies 3 residues beyond the end of the read and is filled in from the germline J gene. The chain has TRBV20-1 and TRBJ1-2; 8 nucleotides agree with TRBD1. J gave up 3 bases and V 6 bases, and 18 bases lay outside the gene matches. The CDR3 sequence is 17 residues long. Germline V lookup: CDR1 DFQATT, CDR2 SNEGSKA (reference sequence). This CDR3 is CSAPVRDRLKTDYGYTF. The sequenced CDR3 bases are TGCAGTGCCCCAGTGCGGGACAGGTTAAAAACCGACTATGGC.

This clone was picked up many times. The missing CDR3 end, 3 residues past where the read stops, is filled in from the germline J gene. The chain couples TRBV2 to TRBJ2-3; D perhaps matches TRBD2 (5 bases). Germline V gene sequence: CDR1 SNHLY, CDR2 FYNNEI. V lost 8 bases and J lost 4, with 19 bases in between. The CDR3 runs to 15 residues. The chain's CDR3 is CASADLTRIPDTQYF. Partial CDR3 DNA: TGTGCCAGCGCCGACCTTACTAGGATCCCAGATACG.

This clone was seen repeatedly, ten times or more. Read data end 3 residues before the CDR3 end; the end is taken from the germline J gene. This chain links TRBV5-1 with TRBJ1-5; the match to TRBD1 covers 7 bases. This CDR3 has 13 amino acids. The V segment lost 1 base and the J segment 5 bases; nucleotides outside the gene matches: 0. Germline V gene lookup returns CDR1 SGHRS and CDR2 YFSETQ. CDR3 loop: CASSLTGDQPQHF. The covered CDR3 bases are TGCGCCAGCAGCTTGACAGGGGATCAGCCC.

There are many counts of this clone. The missing CDR3 end, 3 residues past where the read stops, is filled in from the germline J gene. The J gene is TRBJ2-2, the V gene TRBV20-1; D might be TRBD2 (5 bases). The germline CDR1 and CDR2 sequences are DFQATT and SNEGSKA (reference sequence). With 1 base removed from V and 0 bases from J, the gap between germline ends came to 15 bases. The CDR3 sequence is 17 residues long. The part of the CDR3 DNA that was read is TGCAGTGCTAGAGGGAAGGTCCAGCGGTCGAACACCGGGGAG. Amino acids: CSARGKVQRSNTGE. In full, the CDR3 reads CSARGKVQRSNTGELFF.

This clone was found many times. The CDR3 end is not reached by the read, which stops 3 residues before it; the germline J gene fills it in. This rearrangement joins TRBV30 to TRBJ2-1; 8 nucleotides match TRBD1. J lost 6 bases, V lost 3 bases, and 10 bases had no gene match. The CDR3 is made up of 15 amino acids. CDR1 is GTSNPN, CDR2 SVGIG, per germline (reference sequence). CDR3 in amino acids: CAWSPPGGVINEQFF. The CDR3 bases that were read are TGTGCCTGGAGCCCCCCAGGGGGCGTCATCAATGAG.

This clone was detected ten times or more. Read coverage stops 3 residues before the CDR3 terminus; the germline J gene supplies the remainder. The chain has TRBV12-3 or TRBV12-4 and TRBJ2-7; the D gene is possibly TRBD1 (6 bases). Trimming stripped 5 bases from V and 3 bases from J, with 8 bases between. This CDR3 is 12 amino acids long. CDR3 DNA (partial): TGTGCCAGCAGTCAGGACAGCTACGAG. Residues: CASSQDSYE. The whole CDR3 protein is CASSQDSYEQYF.

This clone was found many times. The observed sequence ends 3 residues before the CDR3 terminus, with the missing tail filled in from the germline J gene. This chain connects TRBV7-9 to TRBJ2-5; TRBD2 might be the D (6 bases). From germline, CDR1 is SEHNR and CDR2 FQNEAQ (reference sequence). The CDR3 consists of 15 residues. V lost 7 bases and J 4 bases, leaving 19 bases between the germline ends. The CDR3 DNA, read in part, is TGTGCCAGCACCAACGTTGGCAGGGAGGCAGAGACC. Translated, it gives CASTNVGREAET. The entire CDR3 reads CASTNVGREAETQYF.

This clone has a count of ten or more. The read terminates 3 residues before the CDR3 end, so the remaining end is supplied by the germline J gene. This chain uses TRBV20-1 with TRBJ1-1, with D possibly TRBD1 on 6 matching bases. CDR1 is DFQATT, CDR2 SNEGSKA, per germline (reference sequence). With 5 bases removed from V and 4 bases from J, the gap between germline ends came to 14 bases. This CDR3 has 13 amino acids. CDR3 bases read: TGCAGTGCTTATACAGGGTCCGTCACTGAA. Its protein product is CSAYTGSVTE. The whole CDR3 sequence reads CSAYTGSVTEAFF.

This clone was observed a handful of times. The read finishes 3 residues shy of the CDR3 end, and the germline J gene is used to complete it. The chain carries TRBV19 and TRBJ1-1; a possible D gene is TRBD1 (6 bases). The CDR3 extends over 16 amino acids. CDR1 is LNHDA, CDR2 SQIVND, per germline (reference sequence). The CDR3 DNA, read in part, is TGTGCCAGTAGGGACGCGGGATGGAGGGGGTCGGGTGAG. Residues: CASRDAGWRGSGE. The full CDR3 protein reads CASRDAGWRGSGEAFF. Complete variable domain (other parts from reference TRBV19 and TRBJ1-1): DGGITQSPKYLFRKEGQNVTLSCEQNLNHDAMYWYRQDPGQGLRLIYYSQIVNDFQKGDIAEGYSVSREKKESFPLTVTSAQKNPTAFYLCASRDAGWRGSGEAFFGQGTRLTVV.